The clone carrying this T cell receptor beta chain was detected many times. The sample belongs to a study of identical twins. Unique molecular identifiers were in the cDNA, with template-switch universal primer binding. TCRdb processed the 5' RACE reads anew with MiXCR; each CDR3 protein has one entry. The sample shows 130,000 to 150,000 distinct CDR3 sequences, approximately 3.5% of them seen only once. V was pared by 2 bases and J by 2 bases, with 15 bases between. This CDR3 region has 16 residues. The chain carries TRBV12-3 or TRBV12-4 and TRBJ2-5; D might be TRBD1 or TRBD2, each matching 5 bases. This TCR came from a young man in good health. Sequencing was carried out using memory T cells sorted from blood. The CDR3 nucleotides read TGTGCCAGCAGTTTACCCCGGGACGCCAGACAAGAGACCCAGTACTTC. This encodes CASSLPRDARQETQYF.